These 20 T cell receptor beta chains originate from one sample sequenced in a study of molecular identifiers for immune sequencing clone quantification. Each CDR3 protein is one row after TCRdb ran MiXCR on the PCR reads. The profile shows hundreds of thousands of distinct CDR3 sequences, around 25% of them singletons. Material for sequencing was naive CD8+ T cells from blood, with Jurkat cell RNA spiked in. Subset noted: FACS-sorted CD8+CD4-CCR7+CD45RA+ naive T cells. Receptors were obtained from a human donor in good health. Some libraries in this study had Jurkat cell RNA spiked in.

Concerning this clonotype: The junction shows a germline mismatch at one end, possibly a read error. The chain links TRBV10-2 to TRBJ2-7; D perhaps matches TRBD1 (7 bases). The CDR3 totals 15 residues. Germline CDR1 reads WSHSY; CDR2 reads SAAADI. The CDR3 here is CASTLAGTASYEQNF. The CDR3 coding sequence is TGCGCCAGCACCCTGGCGGGGACAGCGTCCTACGAGCAGAACTTC.

This clonotype was recorded at least ten times. V gene TRBV12-3 or TRBV12-4 combines with J gene TRBJ2-1; 8 bases align to TRBD1. V lost 5 bases and J lost 4; bases outside the gene matches: 13. The CDR3 is made up of 17 amino acids. The CDR3 coding sequence is TGTGCCAGCAGTCCCTACGGACAGGGTGAGAGGTACAATGAGCAGTTCTTC. It encodes CASSPYGQGERYNEQFF.

Comment on this clonotype: One end of the junction fails to match germline, which may point to a read error. The chain employs TRBV30 and TRBJ2-4, with D possibly being TRBD1 or TRBD2 (5 bases each). There are 14 residues in the CDR3. Germline values: CDR1 GTSNPN, CDR2 SVGIG (reference sequence). The CDR3 nucleotides read TGTGCCTGGAGTGGATCGGGACCCGTAGGCATTCGGTACTTC. Translating it yields CAWSGSGPVGIRYF.

The chain is built from TRBV20-1 and TRBJ2-7; 9 nucleotides line up with TRBD1. Germline V gene data show CDR1 as DFQATT and CDR2 as SNEGSKA (reference sequence). The CDR3 extends over 14 amino acids. Unmatched junction bases numbered 5, after V lost 2 bases and J lost 3 bases. CDR3 in amino acids: CSARPGQGLYEQYF. Written as DNA, the CDR3 is TGCAGTGCTAGACCGGGACAGGGCCTCTACGAGCAGTACTTC.

On this clonotype itself: Its ends do not fully match the called genes, so a read error is possible. The chain is built from TRBV5-3 and TRBJ2-3; 7 nucleotides match TRBD1. TRBV5-3 is treated as an ORF (open reading frame) with a function not yet certain. The CDR3 loop spans 15 amino acids. In DNA form, the CDR3 reads TGTACCAGCAGGCCCGGGACAGCCCCATCAGATACGCAGTATTTT. Translating gives CTSRPGTAPSDTQYF.

Comment on this clonotype: This clone may be a read error of a much larger clone one base away. The chain has TRBV4-1 and TRBJ1-1; D might be TRBD1 (5 bases). The CDR3 loop spans 17 amino acids. Germline CDR1 and CDR2: MGHRA and YSYEKL. This CDR3 is CAGSQDQFSRDNTEAFF. The CDR3 DNA sequence: TGCGCCGGCAGCCAAGATCAGTTCAGCCGGGACAACACTGAAGCTTTCTTT.

This clonotype was counted ten times or more. The chain employs TRBV7-9 and TRBJ2-7, with unresolved D. CDR3 length: 14 amino acids. The V end lost 0 bases, the J end lost 2 bases, and 8 bases lay between the germline ends. Germline CDR1 SEHNR, CDR2 FQNEAQ (reference sequence). CDR3 nucleotide sequence: TGTGCCAGCAGCTTAGCAAACTCCCCCTACGAGCAGTACTTC. It specifies CASSLANSPYEQYF.

V usage is TRBV14 and J usage is TRBJ1-3; D possibly corresponds to TRBD1 (6 bases). The V gene's germline CDR1 is SGHDN and CDR2 FVKESK. The CDR3 sequence is 18 residues long. V lost 4 bases and J 2 bases, leaving 21 bases between the germline ends. The CDR3 protein is CASSPDLGSGTPGNTIYF. The CDR3, as DNA: TGTGCCAGCAGCCCAGACCTAGGCTCAGGGACACCTGGAAACACCATATATTTT.

This clonotype was picked up many times. The V gene is TRBV7-9, the J gene TRBJ2-3, with 8 nucleotides matching TRBD1. V dropped 5 bases and J dropped 2; count of bases not matched to a gene: 6. The length of the CDR3 is 15 residues. Looked up from germline, CDR1 is SEHNR and CDR2 is FQNEAQ (reference sequence). CDR3 amino acids: CASSGGQGNTDTQYF. The CDR3 nucleotides are TGTGCCAGCAGCGGCGGACAGGGCAACACAGATACGCAGTATTTT.

This clonotype was seen a few times. The chain couples TRBV27 to TRBJ2-3, with 7 bases lining up with TRBD2. Trimming removed 2 bases from V and 7 bases from J; junction bases left unmatched: 9. The CDR3 has 15 amino acids. Germline lookup yields CDR1 MNHEY and CDR2 SMNVEV (reference sequence). This chain's CDR3 is CASSLNGEREYTQYF. CDR3 DNA sequence: TGTGCCAGCAGTTTAAATGGGGAGCGGGAATATACGCAGTATTTT.

This clonotype was counted many times. The chain links TRBV9 to TRBJ2-3; 10 positions agree with TRBD2. Germline V gene sequence: CDR1 SGDLS, CDR2 YYNGEE. V lost 4 bases and J lost 3; bases outside the gene matches: 5. This CDR3 is built from 15 residues. The CDR3 loop is CASSPAGLATDTQYF. The CDR3 DNA reads TGTGCCAGCAGCCCCGCGGGACTAGCGACAGATACGCAGTATTTT.

About this clonotype itself: No conserved phenylalanine or tryptophan ends this CDR3, so it is likely a read error. V is TRBV7-9 and J is TRBJ2-7, with 7 bases identical to TRBD1. The J segment lost 6 bases and the V segment lost 1 base, leaving 6 bases of the junction unmatched. Germline V gene data show CDR1 as SEHNR and CDR2 as FQNEAQ (reference sequence). The CDR3 is made up of 14 amino acids. The CDR3 DNA sequence: TGTGCCAGCAGCTTAGACAGGGGTCCTGGCGAGCAGTACTCC. This codes for CASSLDRGPGEQYS.

A word on this clonotype: A much larger clone sits a single nucleotide away, making a read error possible. Here the CDR3 omits its conserved ending phenylalanine or tryptophan, so a read error is the likely source. The V call is TRBV20-1, the J call TRBJ2-2; 8 positions match TRBD1. The CDR3 loop spans 16 amino acids. The ends lost 5 bases at V and 0 bases at J; junction bases unmatched: 8. Per germline, CDR1 DFQATT and CDR2 SNEGSKA (reference sequence). The CDR3 is CSAEKRDRTNTGELFL. CDR3 DNA: TGCAGTGCTGAGAAACGGGACAGGACGAACACCGGGGAGCTGTTTTTA.

V usage is TRBV4-1 and J usage is TRBJ2-1; D remains ambiguous. Germline assignment: CDR1 MGHRA and CDR2 YSYEKL. The CDR3 spans 14 residues. The V end was cut by 1 base, the J end by 9 bases, with 13 bases between. The CDR3 bases are TGCGCCAGCAGCCAAGTCGTCCGGACGGGTGAGCAGTTCTTC. It codes for CASSQVVRTGEQFF.

This chain connects TRBV7-2 to TRBJ2-2, with D possibly being TRBD1 (5 bases). The germline gives CDR1 SGHTA, CDR2 FQGNSA. Trimming removed 3 bases at V and 6 bases at J, with 11 bases between. The CDR3 is 14 residues long. CDR3: CASSFGQGAGELFF. CDR3 in DNA: TGTGCCAGCAGCTTCGGCCAGGGTGCCGGGGAGCTGTTTTTT.

Many counts were recorded for this clonotype. The chain uses TRBV12-3 or TRBV12-4 and TRBJ1-1; the D is unclear. V gave up 3 bases and J gave up 7 bases, with 12 bases separating them. The CDR3 loop spans 13 amino acids. The CDR3 sequence: CASSFGSGSEAFF. The DNA for the CDR3 is TGTGCCAGCAGTTTCGGGAGCGGAAGTGAAGCTTTCTTT.

This clonotype was observed a few times. This rearrangement joins TRBV5-6 to TRBJ1-1, with a weak D call TRBD1 (6 bases). V lost 0 bases and J 3 bases, leaving 12 bases between the germline ends. CDR1 and CDR2 from the germline V gene are SGHDT and YYEEEE. This CDR3 has 15 residues. CDR3 region: CASSLVRGGDTEAFF. The CDR3 DNA reads TGTGCCAGCAGCTTGGTCAGGGGAGGGGACACTGAAGCTTTCTTT.

The table lists this clonotype with many counts. The chain carries TRBV30 and TRBJ2-2; no firm D call. The CDR3 has 14 amino acids. The ends were cut back, 0 bases at V and 1 base at J, with 6 bases in the middle. Looked up from germline, CDR1 is GTSNPN and CDR2 is SVGIG (reference sequence). The CDR3 DNA sequence: TGTGCCTGGAGTGTGTCCGGGAACACCGGGGAGCTGTTTTTT. Encoded protein: CAWSVSGNTGELFF.

The chain links TRBV18 to TRBJ2-2, with no clear D. The CDR3 length is 12 residues. Per germline, CDR1 KGHSH and CDR2 LQKENI. V was cut by 3 bases and J by 9 bases, with 8 bases left in between. CDR3 residues: CASSPSAWELFF. The CDR3 nucleotides read TGTGCCAGCTCACCGTCGGCGTGGGAGCTGTTTTTT. Filled out from reference TRBV18 and TRBJ2-2, the complete variable domain reads NAGVMQNPRHLVRRRGQEARLRCSPMKGHSHVYWYRQLPEEGLKFMVYLQKENIIDESGMPKERFSAEFPKEGPSILRIQQVVRGDSAAYFCASSPSAWELFFGEGSRLTVL.

This clonotype came up many times. V is TRBV20-1 and J is TRBJ2-3; 8 nucleotides match TRBD1. Looked up from germline, CDR1 is DFQATT and CDR2 is SNEGSKA (reference sequence). V lost 0 bases and J lost 0; bases outside the gene matches: 5. The CDR3 consists of 16 residues. Here the CDR3 DNA reads TGCAGTGCTAGAGAGCTCGGACAGGGCAGCACAGATACGCAGTATTTT. Its protein is CSARELGQGSTDTQYF.